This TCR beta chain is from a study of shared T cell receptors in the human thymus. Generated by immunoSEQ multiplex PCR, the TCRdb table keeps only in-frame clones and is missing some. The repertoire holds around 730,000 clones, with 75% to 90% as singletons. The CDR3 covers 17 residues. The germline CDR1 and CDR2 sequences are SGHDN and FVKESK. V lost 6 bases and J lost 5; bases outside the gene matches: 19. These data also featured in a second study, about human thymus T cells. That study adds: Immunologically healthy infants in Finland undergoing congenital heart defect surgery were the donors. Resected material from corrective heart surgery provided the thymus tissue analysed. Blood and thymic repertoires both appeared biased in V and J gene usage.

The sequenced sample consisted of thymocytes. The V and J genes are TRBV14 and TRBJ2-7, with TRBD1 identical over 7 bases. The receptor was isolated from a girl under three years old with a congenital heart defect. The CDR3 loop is CASSYRQGLQGIHEQYF. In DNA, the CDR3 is TGTGCCAGCAGTTACCGACAGGGCCTCCAAGGGATCCACGAGCAGTACTTC.